Presented here are 8 T cell receptor beta chains from one specimen sequenced in a study of shared clonotypes between healthy human individuals. Assay used: immunoSEQ multiplex PCR; TCRdb lists only in-frame clones, some missing. The sample carries nearly 2 million clones, roughly 94% recorded once. Naive CD8 populations comprised CD45RO-negative cells positively selected for CCR7, excluding terminally differentiated effector memory CD45RA+ cells. Specimen: naive CD8+ T cells sorted from blood. The receptor source for this set is a man aged 18 to 29 in good health.

The chain recombines TRBV10-1 with TRBJ2-2, with D possibly being TRBD1 (6 bases). This CDR3 region has 16 residues. Trimming cost V 4 bases and J 0 bases, with 12 bases left between them. The germline gives CDR1 WNHNN, CDR2 SYGVQD (reference sequence). The DNA for the CDR3 is TGCGCCAGCAGTGGGACAGTTGGATCGAACACCGGGGAGCTGTTTTTT. Encoded protein: CASSGTVGSNTGELFF.

CDR3: CASSPLVGSSYEQYF. CDR3 sequence (DNA): TGTGCCAGCAGTCCCCTCGTCGGGAGCTCCTACGAGCAGTACTTC. The chain couples TRBV6-5 to TRBJ2-7; D may be TRBD2 (6 bases). The CDR3 is made up of 15 amino acids. V was trimmed by 5 bases and J by 0 bases, leaving 14 bases between them. Germline V gene lookup returns CDR1 MNHEY and CDR2 SVGAGI.

This chain connects TRBV5-1 to TRBJ2-7; D gene ambiguous. Germline V CDR1 and CDR2: SGHRS, YFSETQ. The CDR3 extends over 14 amino acids. The V and J ends lost 3 bases and 1 base respectively, with 11 bases between them. DNA of the CDR3: TGCGCCAGCAGCTCGGAAATAAAGTCCTACGAGCAGTACTTC. The encoded protein is CASSSEIKSYEQYF.

As regards this clone: Other DNA variants within this sample encode the same CDR3. The chain couples TRBV7-9 to TRBJ2-1; D gene unclear. Germline CDR1 and CDR2: SEHNR and FQNEAQ (reference sequence). Between the trimmed V and J ends, which lost 5 bases and 8 bases, there was a span of 4 bases. The CDR3 loop spans 10 amino acids. CDR3 region: CASSEDEQFF. The CDR3 nucleotides are TGTGCCAGCAGCGAGGATGAGCAGTTCTTC.

In nucleotides, the CDR3 is TGTGCCACCAGCAGAGATCTGGGCAGTATTGTGGGCTACACCTTC. Translated, it gives CATSRDLGSIVGYTF. The V call is TRBV15, the J call TRBJ1-2; D gene unclear. The CDR3 spans 15 residues. The V and J ends lost 0 bases and 8 bases respectively, with 16 bases between them. Germline loops: CDR1 LNHNV, CDR2 YYDKDF (reference sequence).

The chain is built from TRBV5-5 and TRBJ1-2, with TRBD1 as a possible D gene (6 bases). CDR3 length equals 16 residues. The germline V and J ends were trimmed by 0 bases and 1 base, with 13 bases remaining between them. Germline-derived CDR1 and CDR2 are SGHKS and YYEKEE (reference sequence). The CDR3 DNA reads as TGTGCCAGCAGCTTGGAGGACAGTTTATTTAACTATGGCTACACCTTC. Its protein product is CASSLEDSLFNYGYTF.

The J gene is TRBJ2-7, the V gene TRBV4-1; 10 positions match TRBD1. CDR3 size: 15 residues. CDR1 and CDR2 from the germline V gene are MGHRA and YSYEKL. V shed 4 bases and J 3 bases; nucleotides not matched to a gene: 6. CDR3 protein: CASSPRTGGGYEQYF. CDR3 nucleotide sequence: TGCGCCAGCAGCCCCCGGACAGGGGGGGGCTACGAGCAGTACTTC.

This rearrangement joins TRBV28 to TRBJ1-2, with a weak D call TRBD1 (5 bases). The CDR3 has 16 residues. The germline V gene encodes CDR1 MDHEN and CDR2 SYDVKM. V lost 2 bases and J 3 bases, leaving 16 bases between the germline ends. For the CDR3, the DNA is TGTGCCAGCAGTTTAGGATTTGGGACCCACTACTATGGCTACACCTTC. Translation: CASSLGFGTHYYGYTF.